This TCR beta chain is from a study of blood T cell repertoires in COVID-19. Across the study: Nucleic acid was either cDNA or gDNA, and it came from T cells, B-cell-depleted T cells, or PBMCs.

The authors' processing: Amplification from reference gene primers served as the basis for estimated nucleated cell counts. Libraries were prepared by immunoSEQ multiplex PCR; TCRdb keeps only in-frame clonotypes and omits some of them. The V and J calls and the clone size are those of that table, but D and trimming were determined from the DNA. This table holds a few hundred thousand clones, about nine tenths found once. CDR1 is MNHNS and CDR2 is SASEGT in the germline V gene. V lost 2 bases to trimming and J lost 2 bases; unmatched junction nucleotides: 2. This CDR3 has 15 residues. The TCR was taken from a young man who had recovered from COVID-19. Material: peripheral blood. The chain uses TRBV6-1 and TRBJ2-3; 9 bases are a match to TRBD1. As DNA, the CDR3 is TGTGCCAGCAGTGAATTACAGGGGGCCACAGATACGCAGTATTTT. Translated, it gives CASSELQGATDTQYF.